This TCR beta chain is from a study of human CD8 memory T cell subsets. A word on this clonotype: Its antigen remains unidentified.

A negative magnetic separation step was used to enrich total CD8+ T cells. Libraries targeted TCR beta using 5' RACE with UMIs. Using the 5' RACE reads, TCRdb records one entry per CDR3 protein without DNA. The table lists about 17,000 distinct CDR3 sequences. General study results and limits: There was only minimal overlap between the repertoires of stem-like memory and precursor exhausted T cells. Estimates computed with Chao1 suggested greater diversity in stem-like memory T cells than in precursor exhausted T cells.

The specimen was CD8+ T cells from PBMCs. This sequence was found in a human donor in good health.

This chain's CDR3 is CASSLLGGTDTQYF. The gene calls are TRBV7-8 and TRBJ2-3; TCRdb returns TRBD1, unconfirmable since there is no DNA. The CDR3 length is 14 residues. Germline V gene sequence: CDR1 SGHVS, CDR2 FQNEAQ.